This T cell receptor beta chain emerged from a study of blood T cell repertoires in COVID-19. The CDR3 covers 15 residues. Trimming took 2 bases from V and 5 from J; bases not matched to a gene: 3. Germline CDR1 is SGHKS and CDR2 is YYEKEE (reference sequence). Authors' data handling: Reference gene primer amplification yielded estimated nucleated cell counts. Produced via immunoSEQ multiplex PCR; TCRdb's table is partial and in-frame only. V, J and clone size are taken as reported in that table, and D and trimming were inferred from the DNA itself. Altogether hundreds of thousands of clones are present, around nine tenths being singletons, with the ten largest covering under 4%.

The sample comprised peripheral blood. This TCR was recovered from a man aged 18 to 30 with active or convalescent COVID-19. The V and J genes are TRBV5-5 and TRBJ2-1; 11 positions match TRBD2. The CDR3 protein is CASSFSGGDHNEQFF. DNA of the CDR3: TGTGCCAGCAGCTTTAGCGGGGGGGACCACAATGAGCAGTTCTTC.